The present entry profiles one T cell receptor (beta chain) with its context. Its target antigen remains unknown. Sequence at one end of the junction differs from germline and may be a read error. This record belongs to a study of T cells after somatic rescue of genetic block (TCRdb year 2020). Study-wide context: The study assessed how robust, over the long term, a T-cell system was when the system had developed through somatic rescue of a genetic block in T-cell development.

The library was generated by the immunoSEQ multiplex PCR assay. This is the immuneACCESS table as TCRdb keeps it, with only in-frame sequences that have V and J called. A part of the clones is gone; compared with another copy, unresolved V genes explain less than half, and the rest is unexplained. This sample gives more than 65,000 clones in total; around 90% of them show up just once. 2.8% of the sample lies in the top ten. This clonotype originated in a man in his thirties or forties. Sequencing was carried out using peripheral blood mononuclear cells (PBMCs).

Here the CDR3 is given as CASSINPSTYEQYF. Read as DNA, the sequence is TGTGCCAGCAGTATCAACCCTTCTACCTACGAGCAGTACTTC. This sequence uses TRBV19 and TRBJ2-7; the D gene cannot be resolved reliably. CDR1 is given as LNHDA and CDR2 as SQIVND, both from the germline V gene (reference sequence). The CDR3 contains 14 residues, cysteine and phenylalanine counted. The entry retains the CDR3 DNA only, 42 bases that are in frame from base 1.